A selection of T cell receptor beta chains follows, all from one sample in a study of beta chain features in type 1 diabetes. Using immunoSEQ multiplex PCR, the repertoire was profiled, and TCRdb retains in-frame clones only, with some absent. The sample holds about 260,000 clones, over 20% seen once. The sequencing sample was made of naive CD4+ T cells from blood. The source of these receptors is a woman between 35 and 50 years old with type 1 diabetes. Both conserved end residues are part of each CDR3. The D gene is left open where the match is weak. Clone size is not always given. Where it is, it says once, few, many or a class for expanded clones.

>TRBJ2-1|NA|TRBV7-2|NA
CASSTTGTVAGTEQFF
TGTGCCAGCAGCACCACCGGGACAGTAGCGGGAACTGAGCAGTTCTTC
>TRBJ2-6|TRBD2|TRBV6-6|NA
CASSGGGVTGANVLTF
TGTGCCAGCAGTGGGGGGGGAGTGACTGGGGCCAACGTCCTGACTTTC
>TRBJ2-7|NA|TRBV28|NA
CASSLRPDSYEQYF
TGTGCCAGCAGTCTGAGGCCCGACTCCTACGAGCAGTACTTC
>TRBJ2-7|NA|TRBV4-3|NA
CASSQAGLVTYEQYF
TGCGCCAGCAGCCAAGCGGGACTGGTAACCTACGAGCAGTACTTC
>TRBJ1-6|NA|TRBV4-1|few
CASSQDGGGYGLSPLHF
TGCGCCAGCAGCCAAGATGGCGGAGGATATGGACTTTCACCCCTCCACTTT
>TRBJ2-3|TRBD2|TRBV7-2|once
CASSYGTSGSGGYF
TGTGCCAGCAGCTACGGGACTAGCGGGAGCGGAGGGTATTTT
>TRBJ2-7|NA|TRBV9|NA
CASSVDGYEQYF
TGTGCCAGCAGCGTAGACGGGTACGAGCAGTACTTC
>TRBJ2-3|TRBD1|TRBV9|few
CASSGEGQHTDTQYF
TGTGCCAGCAGCGGAGAGGGACAGCACACAGATACGCAGTATTTT
>TRBJ1-2|NA|TRBV4-3|NA
CASSQDRERGYTF
TGCGCCAGCAGCCAAGATAGGGAGCGTGGCTACACCTTC
>TRBJ2-3|TRBD2|TRBV30|few
CAWRIAGAVGTQYF
TGTGCCTGGAGAATTGCGGGAGCAGTTGGTACGCAGTATTTT
>TRBJ2-7|TRBD1|TRBV18|NA
CASSPRTGMGEQYF
TGTGCCAGCTCACCCCGGACAGGGATGGGCGAGCAGTACTTC
>TRBJ1-4|TRBD1|TRBV2|NA
CASRGQGEKLFF
TGTGCCAGCAGGGGACAGGGCGAAAAACTGTTTTTT
>TRBJ1-2|NA|TRBV7-8|few
CASSLGGSYGYTF
TGTGCCAGCAGCTTAGGAGGCTCTTATGGCTACACCTTC
>TRBJ1-6|NA|TRBV25-1|NA
CASSDSQARNSPLHF
TGTGCCAGCAGTGATTCGCAGGCGCGAAATTCACCCCTCCACTTT
>TRBJ2-7|TRBD1|TRBV2|NA
CASKGAGTAEQYF
TGTGCCAGCAAGGGGGCAGGGACGGCGGAGCAGTACTTC
>TRBJ2-7|NA|TRBV4-1|few
CASSQDLSGETYEQYF
TGCGCCAGCAGCCAAGATCTGTCAGGGGAGACCTACGAGCAGTACTTC
>TRBJ2-3|NA|TRBV11-1|NA
CASSQGGGSGGTDTQYF
TGTGCCAGCAGCCAGGGAGGGGGTAGCGGAGGCACAGATACGCAGTATTTT
>TRBJ1-1|NA|TRBV2|NA
CASRISGEAFF
TGTGCCAGCAGAATCAGCGGAGAAGCTTTCTTT
>TRBJ1-5|TRBD1|TRBV9|few
CASSVEPTGGQPQHF
TGTGCCAGCAGCGTAGAGCCGACAGGGGGACAGCCCCAGCATTTT
>TRBJ1-2|TRBD1|TRBV29-1|few
CSVGTGGSGYTF
TGCAGCGTCGGGACAGGGGGCTCTGGCTACACCTTC
>TRBJ1-6|NA|TRBV10-3|few
CAATQEPNSPLHF
TGTGCCGCCACACAGGAGCCAAATTCACCCCTCCACTTT
>TRBJ1-2|NA|TRBV7-2|NA
CASSSQDGGGSYTF
TGTGCCAGCAGCTCCCAGGACGGGGGTGGGAGCTACACCTTC
>TRBJ1-1|NA|TRBV25-1|few
CASSGWRQAFF
TGTGCCAGCAGTGGCTGGAGACAGGCTTTCTTT